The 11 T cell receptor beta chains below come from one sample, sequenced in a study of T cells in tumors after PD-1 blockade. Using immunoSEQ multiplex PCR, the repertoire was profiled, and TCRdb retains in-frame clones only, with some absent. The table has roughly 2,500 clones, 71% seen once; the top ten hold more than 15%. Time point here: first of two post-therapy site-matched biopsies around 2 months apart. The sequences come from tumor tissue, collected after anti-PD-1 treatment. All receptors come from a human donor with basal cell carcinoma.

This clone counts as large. The CDR3 DNA is TGTGCCAGCAGCTCCCGCCCTGGAGATACGCAGTATTTT. This encodes CASSSRPGDTQYF. The rearrangement uses TRBV5-4 and TRBJ2-3; D is undetermined. The V gene lost 3 bases and the J gene lost 5 bases, with 10 bases spanning the gap. This CDR3 contains 13 residues. Germline V gene sequence: CDR1 SGHNT, CDR2 YYREEE (reference sequence).

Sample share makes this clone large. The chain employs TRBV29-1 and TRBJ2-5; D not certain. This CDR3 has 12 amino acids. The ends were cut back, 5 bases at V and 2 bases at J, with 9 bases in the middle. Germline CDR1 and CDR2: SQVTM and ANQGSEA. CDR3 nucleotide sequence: TGCAGCGTTAAGGGTACTCAAGAGACCCAGTACTTC. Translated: CSVKGTQETQYF.

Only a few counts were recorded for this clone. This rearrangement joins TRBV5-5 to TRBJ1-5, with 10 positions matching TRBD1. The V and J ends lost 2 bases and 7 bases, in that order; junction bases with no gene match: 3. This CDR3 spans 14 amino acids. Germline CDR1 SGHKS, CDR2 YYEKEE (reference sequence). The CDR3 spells CASSFSTGGQPQHF. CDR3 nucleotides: TGTGCCAGCAGCTTTTCGACAGGGGGCCAGCCCCAGCATTTT.

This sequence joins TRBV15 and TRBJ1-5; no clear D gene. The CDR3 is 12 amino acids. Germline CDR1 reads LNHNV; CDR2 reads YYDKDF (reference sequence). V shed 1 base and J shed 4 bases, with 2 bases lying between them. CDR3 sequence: CATSRGNQPQHF. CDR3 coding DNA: TGTGCCACCAGCAGAGGGAATCAGCCCCAGCATTTT. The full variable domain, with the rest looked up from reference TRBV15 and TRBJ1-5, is DAMVIQNPRYQVTQFGKPVTLSCSQTLNHNVMYWYQQKSSQAPKLLFHYYDKDFNNEADTPDNFQSRRPNTSFCFLDIRSPGLGDTAMYLCATSRGNQPQHFGDGTRLSIL.

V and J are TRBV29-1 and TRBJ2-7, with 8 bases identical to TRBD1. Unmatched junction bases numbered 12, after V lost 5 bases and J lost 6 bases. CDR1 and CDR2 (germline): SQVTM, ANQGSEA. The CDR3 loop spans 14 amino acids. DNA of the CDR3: TGCAGCGTTTATACAGGGGGGAAGAAACTCGAGCAGTACTTC. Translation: CSVYTGGKKLEQYF.

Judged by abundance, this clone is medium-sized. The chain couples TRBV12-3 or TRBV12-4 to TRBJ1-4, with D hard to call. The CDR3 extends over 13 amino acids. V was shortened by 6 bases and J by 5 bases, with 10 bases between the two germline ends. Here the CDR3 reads CASREGPNEKLFF. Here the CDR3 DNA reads TGTGCCAGCAGGGAAGGACCGAATGAAAAACTGTTTTTT.

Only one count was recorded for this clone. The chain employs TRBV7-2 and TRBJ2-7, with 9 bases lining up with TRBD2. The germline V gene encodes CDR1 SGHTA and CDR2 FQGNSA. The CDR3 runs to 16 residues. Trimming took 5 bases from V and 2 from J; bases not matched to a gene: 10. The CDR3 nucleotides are TGTGCCAGCAGCCTGACCCGAAGCGGGGGGACCTACGAGCAGTACTTC. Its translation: CASSLTRSGGTYEQYF.

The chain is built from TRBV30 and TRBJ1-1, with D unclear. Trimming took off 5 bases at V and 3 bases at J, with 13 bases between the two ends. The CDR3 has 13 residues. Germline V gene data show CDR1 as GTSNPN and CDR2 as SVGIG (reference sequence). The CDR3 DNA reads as TGTGCCTGGCGAAATTGGTTCGACACTGAAGCTTTCTTT. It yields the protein CAWRNWFDTEAFF.

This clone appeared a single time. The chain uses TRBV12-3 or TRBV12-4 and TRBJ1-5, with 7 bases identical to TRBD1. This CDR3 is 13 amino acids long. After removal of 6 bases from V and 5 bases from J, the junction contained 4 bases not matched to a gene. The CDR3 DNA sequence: TGTGCCAGCAGCCTCACAGGGGATCAGCCCCAGCATTTT. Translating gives CASSLTGDQPQHF.

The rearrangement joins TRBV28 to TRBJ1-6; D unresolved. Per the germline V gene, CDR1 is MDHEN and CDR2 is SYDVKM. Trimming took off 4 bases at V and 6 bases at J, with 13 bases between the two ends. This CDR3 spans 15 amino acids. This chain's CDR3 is CASSSNGLINSPLHF. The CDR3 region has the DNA TGTGCCAGCAGTTCTAACGGGTTGATTAATTCACCCCTCCACTTT.

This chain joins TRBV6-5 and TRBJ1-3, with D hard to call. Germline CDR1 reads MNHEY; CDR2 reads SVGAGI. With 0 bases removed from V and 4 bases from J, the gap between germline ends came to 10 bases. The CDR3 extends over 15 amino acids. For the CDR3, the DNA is TGTGCCAGCAGTTACTCGAACGGGTTAGGAAACACCATATATTTT. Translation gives CASSYSNGLGNTIYF.